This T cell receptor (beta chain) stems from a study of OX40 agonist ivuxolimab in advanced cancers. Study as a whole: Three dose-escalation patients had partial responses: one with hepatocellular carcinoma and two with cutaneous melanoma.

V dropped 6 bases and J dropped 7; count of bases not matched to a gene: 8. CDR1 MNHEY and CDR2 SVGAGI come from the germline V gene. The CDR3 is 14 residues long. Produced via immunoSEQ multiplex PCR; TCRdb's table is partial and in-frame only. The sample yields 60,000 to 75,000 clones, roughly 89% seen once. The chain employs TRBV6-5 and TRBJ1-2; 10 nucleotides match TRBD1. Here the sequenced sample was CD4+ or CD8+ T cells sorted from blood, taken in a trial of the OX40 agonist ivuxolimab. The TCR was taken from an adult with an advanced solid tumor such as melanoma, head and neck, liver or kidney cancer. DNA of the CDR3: TGTGCCAGCAGGCCGGGACAGGGGATCTCTGGCTACACCTTC. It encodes CASRPGQGISGYTF.